This T cell receptor (beta chain) is drawn from a study of blood T cell repertoires in COVID-19. Study as a whole: Collection of acute and convalescent COVID-19 samples took place in the United States, Italy and Spain.

Original processing methods: Counts of nucleated cells, estimated from reference gene primer amplification, were obtained. Clones were read by immunoSEQ multiplex PCR, and TCRdb kept only the in-frame ones, dropping some. The DNA gave D and trimming, while V, J and clone size come from that table. Of almost 55,000 clones listed, around 84% are singletons. CDR1 SGHDN and CDR2 FVKESK come from the germline V gene. The CDR3 extends over 18 amino acids. V was pared by 0 bases and J by 13 bases, with 25 bases between. The chain links TRBV14 to TRBJ1-6; a weak D match, TRBD1 (5 bases). Sequencing was done on a sample of peripheral blood. The TCR was taken from a man over 45 with acute or convalescent COVID-19. CDR3 loop: CASSQDTAALEAGRPLHF. Here the CDR3 DNA reads TGTGCCAGCAGCCAAGACACGGCTGCGCTGGAAGCGGGGCGCCCCCTCCACTTT.